The source of this TCR beta chain is a study of cytomegalovirus exposure and HLA in healthy donors (dated by TCRdb to about 2017). With respect to the entire study: In an earlier analysis of around 540 of the donors, 250 to 350 Gb of sequence data and 90 million to 120 million unique TCR beta sequences from about 179 million T cells were reported. The study was designed to test whether signatures of past pathogen exposure could be identified by cataloging public T cell receptors. HLA typing covered class I and class II loci at four-digit resolution. Because of strong linkage in the cohort, roughly five DR-DQ haplotypes were treated as single units for association and clustering. The later analysis used no new phenotypic data to find candidate immune exposures, relying instead on TCR beta sequences and their occurrence across donors. A later genetic analysis took genome-wide SNP genotypes for about 55% of the 666 donors and used that subset as a discovery cohort. Donor age, sex, ethnicity and CMV serostatus were compiled together with the repertoire data. Typing coverage varied by locus: roughly 629-630 donors for A, B, C, DRB1 and DQB1; approximately 520 for DQA1; 600 to 610 for DPA1; some 470 for DPB1. Along with the roughly 700-subject first cohort, a separate validation cohort of over a hundred different subjects was used. In an earlier analysis of more than 550 of the donors, high-throughput TCR beta sequencing was used to judge whether each TCR beta V gene segment behaved as functional or pseudogenic. High-throughput TCR immunosequencing, statistical association of individual TCRs with disease status, and machine learning were combined to predict cytomegalovirus infection status. About 280 gigabases of sequencing data and around 85 million unique TCR sequences made up an early release that covered fewer than 650 HLA-typed donors. Every repertoire in the discovery cohort had been generated on one and the same sequencing platform. The genetic ancestry cluster associated with self-reported Caucasian donors included 65% to 90% of the 398 genotyped donors. The T cell repertoires of under 700 subjects were profiled by immunosequencing and related to cytomegalovirus serostatus. On average, over 200,000 unique TCR beta nucleotide sequences were sequenced per donor among about 400 genotyped donors of the cohort, with 15% to 20% of those sequences being non-productive. To study patterns of TCR occurrence, a later analysis re-analyzed previously published TCR beta repertoires from around 660 donors and added high-resolution HLA genotyping.

The investigation overall reported the following: In a later genetic analysis, a missense DCLRE1C variant was associated with V-gene and J-gene trimming of TCR beta chains, and the association was replicated in an independent cohort. Roughly uniform sequencing depth across donors was assumed in presence/absence analyses, although this assumption may not hold. Compared with the roughly 600-donor mean, donors in an Asian-associated ancestry cluster had fewer N-insertions in productive TCRs, according to a later genetic analysis. In a later analysis, several top co-occurrence clusters were reported to appear linked to parvovirus B19, influenza, CMV and Epstein-Barr virus. The earlier analysis of 587 of the donors excluded approximately 17 rarely observed V segments, including chromosome 9 orphons, because counts were too low. Correlated functional status among segregating V segments might reflect linkage disequilibrium, but an unknown experimental factor could not be ruled out. The only immune exposure information available for the cohort was CMV serostatus. According to a later analysis, TCR association rates differed among HLA loci, with DRB1 alleles showing the most associated TCRs and HLA-C alleles showing the fewest. In an earlier analysis of fewer than 750 of the donors, most TCR beta V segments were observed in productive rearrangements about 87% or about 30% of the time, broadly matching IMGT annotations. According to a later analysis, most CMV-associated TCR beta chains appeared to be HLA-restricted, and the HLA associations seemed to be driven largely by CMV exposure. While some public TCRs were present in many individuals, most TCR sequences turned up only very rarely across donors. A later analysis found that HLA-associated TCR beta chains were more clonally expanded and had lower generation probabilities than equally common non-associated chains. In both the original and validation cohorts, the classifier was reported to diagnose cytomegalovirus status with high specificity and sensitivity. When HLA alleles, especially DR and DQ, strongly co-occurred, attributing TCR associations to individual alleles was difficult. A cluster of highly shared sequence variants was judged likely to be a technical artifact of the sequencing pipeline. This cohort had only TCR beta chains sequenced, and the lack of alpha or paired-chain data limited which features could be detected. The authors suggested that the approach could potentially be extended to other disease states and immunological phenotypes. HLA typing was unavailable for some donors at each locus, so association tests used only the typed subset. A further reported finding was that TCR beta sequences accurately predicted the HLA-A and HLA-B alleles for most subjects in the first cohort. At a false discovery rate of 0.05, a later analysis linked 16,951 TCR beta sequences to specific HLA alleles. Three of the identified cytomegalovirus-associated TCR beta chains were confirmed in vitro to be specific for cytomegalovirus antigens. The study listed 150 to 200 TCR beta chains as associated with cytomegalovirus.

The cohort was made up of approximately 700 healthy bone marrow donors. At the time of sampling, all cohort members were nominally healthy, though unrecorded immune exposures were likely present. The donor was CMV seropositive and belonged to the group of 250 to 300 seropositive cohort members. Every donor gave a peripheral blood sample, and the peripheral blood mononuclear cells from that sample were used for TCR beta sequencing. The Qiagen DNeasy Blood Extraction Kit was used to extract genomic DNA from the blood cell samples. To note about this clone: The antigen it recognizes is unknown. Nothing much larger sits one base from this clone, and base qualities are not available.

Library prep was done by the immunoSEQ multiplex PCR assay. For the multiplex PCR, a mixture combining 60 forward primers for TCR Vbeta segments and 13 reverse primers for TCR Jbeta segments was used. Amplification of the CDR3 region of rearranged TCR beta genes was performed with a multiplex PCR assay on genomic DNA. The Illumina HiSeq System was used to sequence the amplified TCR beta libraries as 87-base-pair reads. In the source study's methods: A later analysis counted approximately 76 million unique TCR beta chains across the 600 to 850 repertoires, and around 9.9 million of these chains were shared by at least two donors. To remove PCR and sequencing errors, raw reads were error-corrected and collapsed into unique sequences using a nearest-neighbor algorithm that merged closely related sequences. To assign V, D and J gene segments, CDR3 sequences were aligned to IMGT reference sequences. For a sequence to be retained, at least a six-nucleotide match to both a V gene segment and a J gene segment was required. A rearrangement counted as productive if the CDR3 had no stop codons and remained in frame with V and J, and every other rearrangement counted as non-productive. Following IMGT convention, CDR3 was defined as the stretch from the second conserved V-encoded cysteine to the conserved J-encoded phenylalanine. The earlier analysis of a few hundred of the donors excluded sequences that lacked an unambiguous match to a single V gene segment. An earlier analysis of approximately 590 of the donors called V segments functional above 56.7% productive rearrangements and segregating when the between-donor standard deviation exceeded 5%. A statistical classification framework was developed to diagnose cytomegalovirus status using the catalog of TCR beta chain sequences. In a later analysis, TCR nucleotide sequences were compared against IMGT/GENE-DB human TR gene sequences so that V and J genes could be assigned. The TCRdist pipeline was used in a later analysis to assign CDR3 sequences and most-parsimonious VDJ recombination scenarios. In a later analysis, each TCR beta chain was defined by its CDR3 amino acid sequence together with its V-gene family, and reads without a unique V-gene family were excluded. In a later analysis, 450 to 600 highly shared, low-generation-probability nucleotide sequences were removed to address suspected cross-contamination and a sequencing artifact. In a later analysis, a clonal expansion index for each public chain was calculated from normalized within-repertoire ranks of inferred template counts. In a later analysis, generation probabilities were computed using a VDJ recombination model fitted to out-of-frame rearrangements, and the results were checked against IGoR. Hypergeometric tests were used in a later analysis to score TCR-TCR, TCR-HLA and TCR-CMV co-occurrence, with a repertoire-size bias correction applied to the TCR pairs. To estimate false discovery rates, a later analysis permuted the HLA or CMV assignments 20 times. In a later analysis, co-occurring TCRs were grouped using DBSCAN, and TCRdist sequence similarity was added for clustering within HLA-allele-positive subsets. Repertoires with fewer than 30,000 or more than 120,000 public chains, plus five repertoires with anomalous nucleotide sharing, were excluded from co-occurrence clustering. TCRdb's version of the immuneACCESS table is confined to in-frame rearrangements and falls short of the full clone set. An unresolved V gene accounts for under half of the shortfall where checked; the remainder is of unknown origin. That table gives V, J and clone size, and the DNA gave D and trimming. Across this sample there are about 190,000 clones, with 70% to 75% seen only once. The ten largest clones add up to 4.5% to 5.5% of the sample.

This sequence was found in a young man in good health and CMV-seropositive. Sequenced: PBMCs.

The CDR3 region reads CASSLSQGANQPQHF. The sequenced DNA is TGTGCCAGCAGCTTATCACAGGGGGCGAATCAGCCCCAGCATTTT. This receptor chain uses TRBV7-2 and TRBJ1-5; 9 of the junction bases match TRBD1. The germline V and J ends show losses of 2 bases and 4 bases respectively, and no gene match explains 3 bases of the junction. The CDR3 measures 15 amino acids from cysteine to phenylalanine. Left in the record is the CDR3 DNA by itself, 45 bases read in frame from the first base. CDR1 and CDR2 are drawn from the germline V gene: SGHTA, FQGNSA.